This passage covers 17 T cell receptor beta chains from one sample sequenced in a study of T cell repertoires in cytomegalovirus infection. Using its own MiXCR run on the reads, TCRdb lists one record per CDR3 protein. The sample has about 490,000 distinct CDR3 sequences, around 11% seen once. The sample consisted of PBMCs. These receptors all come from a human donor in good health (CMV status not recorded). Some clones in this sample may be carry-over from other donors' samples.

This clonotype has ten or more counts. J is TRBJ1-1 and V is TRBV7-2; D is unclear. V was pared by 2 bases and J by 4 bases, with 5 bases between. From germline, CDR1 is SGHTA and CDR2 FQGNSA. This CDR3 contains 12 residues. CDR3 sequence: CASSLPPTEAFF. The CDR3 DNA reads as TGTGCCAGCAGCTTACCCCCCACTGAAGCTTTCTTT. The whole variable domain, filled in from reference TRBV7-2 and TRBJ1-1, reads GAGVSQSPSNKVTEKGKDVELRCDPISGHTALYWYRQSLGQGLEFLIYFQGNSAPDKSGLPSDRFSAERTGGSVSTLTIQRTQQEDSAVYLCASSLPPTEAFFGQGTRLTVV.

This clonotype was counted many times. V and J are TRBV28 and TRBJ1-1; a weak D match, TRBD1 (5 bases). Per germline, CDR1 MDHEN and CDR2 SYDVKM. The V gene lost 2 bases and the J gene lost 1 base, with 11 bases spanning the gap. This CDR3 is built from 15 residues. Written as DNA, the CDR3 is TGTGCCAGCAGTTTACGTCAAACAGGGAACACTGAAGCTTTCTTT. Its translation: CASSLRQTGNTEAFF.

At least ten counts were recorded for this clonotype. The rearrangement uses TRBV7-2 and TRBJ2-7; 9 bases match TRBD1. V dropped 5 bases and J dropped 7; count of bases not matched to a gene: 6. Germline loops: CDR1 SGHTA, CDR2 FQGNSA. The CDR3 consists of 13 residues. The CDR3 DNA follows: TGTGCCAGCAGCCTACAGGGGGCGCGGGAGCAGTACTTC. Amino acids: CASSLQGAREQYF.

In DNA, the CDR3 is TGTGCCAGCCAATTATTGTACGGGAAGGCCGGGGAGCTGTTTTTT. Protein sequence: CASQLLYGKAGELFF. V gene TRBV27 combines with J gene TRBJ2-2; D is perhaps TRBD2 (5 bases). Germline lookup yields CDR1 MNHEY and CDR2 SMNVEV (reference sequence). CDR3 length: 15 residues. The V and J ends lost 8 bases and 6 bases respectively, with 19 bases between them.

This clonotype was recorded a few times. The V gene is TRBV4-2, the J gene TRBJ1-3; 8 nucleotides agree with TRBD1. From germline, CDR1 is LGHNA and CDR2 YNFKEQ. The CDR3 has 16 residues. Unmatched junction bases numbered 6, after V lost 2 bases and J lost 3 bases. The CDR3 loop is CASSQLGQGGGNTIYF. The CDR3 region has the DNA TGTGCCAGCAGCCAACTCGGACAGGGCGGTGGAAACACCATATATTTT.

V and J are TRBV2 and TRBJ1-2; D remains unclear. The CDR3 covers 14 residues. Trimming cost V 0 bases and J 8 bases, with 13 bases left between them. The germline V gene has CDR1 SNHLY and CDR2 FYNNEI. The CDR3 here is CASSEALEDAGYTF. Written as DNA, the CDR3 is TGTGCCAGCAGTGAAGCGCTAGAGGACGCGGGCTACACCTTC.

This chain links TRBV29-1 with TRBJ1-4, with TRBD1 matching over 9 bases. This CDR3 has 15 residues. Per germline, CDR1 SQVTM and CDR2 ANQGSEA. V was clipped by 0 bases and J by 7 bases; unmatched bases: 6. The CDR3 loop is CSVEDSGTGREKLFF. DNA of the CDR3: TGCAGCGTTGAAGATTCCGGGACAGGGCGTGAAAAACTGTTTTTT.

The table lists this clonotype with many counts. This chain joins TRBV20-1 and TRBJ2-5; D is possibly TRBD1 (5 bases). Per the germline V gene, CDR1 is DFQATT and CDR2 is SNEGSKA (reference sequence). There are 15 residues in the CDR3. Trimming stripped 0 bases from V and 1 base from J, with 12 bases between. In nucleotides, the CDR3 is TGCAGTGCTAGAGAGAAGGGGATCCTCCAAGAGACCCAGTACTTC. It yields the protein CSAREKGILQETQYF.

This clonotype was detected ten times or more. The V gene is TRBV7-9, the J gene TRBJ2-1, with a tentative D call TRBD1 (5 bases). Germline V lookup: CDR1 SEHNR, CDR2 FQNEAQ (reference sequence). The CDR3 runs 17 residues. The V end was cut by 0 bases, the J end by 8 bases, with 20 bases between. The DNA for the CDR3 is TGTGCCAGCAGCTTAGCCCCCCATATTCGACAGATGGATGAGCAGTTCTTC. Protein product: CASSLAPHIRQMDEQFF.

This chain joins TRBV12-3 or TRBV12-4 and TRBJ2-6, with TRBD2 matching 13 bases. This CDR3 has 17 amino acids. The junction had 5 bases not matched to a gene; V was cut back by 5 bases and J by 4 bases. In DNA form, the CDR3 reads TGTGCCAGCAGTCGGACTAGCGGGAGTTACGGGGCCAACGTCCTGACTTTC. Translated: CASSRTSGSYGANVLTF.

This clonotype came up many times. The chain links TRBV7-8 to TRBJ2-3; TRBD2 aligns across 9 bases. V was pared by 5 bases and J by 2 bases, with 8 bases of the junction left unmatched. The CDR3 extends over 16 amino acids. CDR1 is SGHVS and CDR2 is FQNEAQ in the germline V gene. Here the CDR3 DNA reads TGTGCCAGCAGCCTCGGACTAGCGCCACCCACAGATACGCAGTATTTT. It translates to CASSLGLAPPTDTQYF. Combining the CDR3 with reference TRBV7-8 and TRBJ2-3 gives the whole variable domain GAGVSQSPRYKVAKRGQDVALRCDPISGHVSLFWYQQALGQGPEFLTYFQNEAQLDKSGLPSDRFFAERPEGSVSTLKIQRTQQEDSAVYLCASSLGLAPPTDTQYFGPGTRLTVL.

This clonotype was seen only a few times. This chain's CDR3 is CASTGGQGALYEQYF. The CDR3, as DNA: TGTGCCAGCACTGGCGGACAGGGGGCCCTGTACGAGCAGTACTTC. This chain uses TRBV27 with TRBJ2-7, with TRBD1 identical over 11 bases. Germline V gives CDR1 MNHEY, CDR2 SMNVEV (reference sequence). V was pared by 7 bases and J by 4 bases, with 9 bases of the junction left unmatched. The CDR3 contains 15 residues.

Remarks on this clonotype: A much larger clone lies a single base off, so this may be a read error. The CDR3 nucleotides are TGTGCCATCAGGGGGAGTAGCGGGGGGGGGCACAATGAGCAGTTCTTC. Its protein is CAIRGSSGGGHNEQFF. The chain is built from TRBV10-3 and TRBJ2-1; 11 positions agree with TRBD2. The germline gives CDR1 ENHRY, CDR2 SYGVKD. The V gene end was trimmed by 6 bases and the J gene end by 5 bases; junction bases not matched to a gene: 9. This CDR3 region has 16 residues.

This clonotype was recorded many times. The rearrangement uses TRBV5-6 and TRBJ2-7, with 10 positions matching TRBD2. V lost 3 bases to trimming and J lost 0 bases; unmatched junction nucleotides: 6. This CDR3 comprises 16 residues. Germline CDR1 and CDR2: SGHDT and YYEEEE. DNA for the CDR3: TGTGCCAGCAGCTCTTTTAGCGGGAGGACCTCCTACGAGCAGTACTTC. Amino acid sequence: CASSSFSGRTSYEQYF.

This clonotype was seen ten or more times. The rearrangement uses TRBV4-1 and TRBJ2-1; maybe TRBD1 (5 bases). CDR3 length equals 16 residues. V lost 0 bases to trimming and J lost 7 bases, with 16 bases between them. CDR1 MGHRA and CDR2 YSYEKL come from the germline V gene. Here the CDR3 DNA reads TGCGCCAGCAGCCAAGAATTCTCGTCCAGGGCGAATGAGCAGTTCTTC. As protein: CASSQEFSSRANEQFF.

This clonotype was seen repeatedly, ten times or more. CDR3 coding DNA: TGTGCCAGTAGTATCACCATAGGGGAGGGGAGGAACATTCAGTACTTC. Translated: CASSITIGEGRNIQYF. V is TRBV19 and J is TRBJ2-4, with 7 bases lining up with TRBD2. Trimming at V came to 3 bases and at J to 7 bases, leaving 12 bases not matched to a gene. The germline CDR1 and CDR2 sequences are LNHDA and SQIVND (reference sequence). The CDR3 extends over 16 amino acids.

This clonotype showed up many times. V and J are TRBV19 and TRBJ2-5; TRBD2 agrees at 10 bases. Germline CDR1 LNHDA, CDR2 SQIVND (reference sequence). Trimming at V came to 5 bases and at J to 2 bases, leaving 11 bases not matched to a gene. This CDR3 region has 17 residues. This CDR3 reads CASSEGLAVPDQETQYF. Written as DNA, the CDR3 is TGTGCCAGTAGTGAAGGACTAGCGGTGCCTGATCAAGAGACCCAGTACTTC.